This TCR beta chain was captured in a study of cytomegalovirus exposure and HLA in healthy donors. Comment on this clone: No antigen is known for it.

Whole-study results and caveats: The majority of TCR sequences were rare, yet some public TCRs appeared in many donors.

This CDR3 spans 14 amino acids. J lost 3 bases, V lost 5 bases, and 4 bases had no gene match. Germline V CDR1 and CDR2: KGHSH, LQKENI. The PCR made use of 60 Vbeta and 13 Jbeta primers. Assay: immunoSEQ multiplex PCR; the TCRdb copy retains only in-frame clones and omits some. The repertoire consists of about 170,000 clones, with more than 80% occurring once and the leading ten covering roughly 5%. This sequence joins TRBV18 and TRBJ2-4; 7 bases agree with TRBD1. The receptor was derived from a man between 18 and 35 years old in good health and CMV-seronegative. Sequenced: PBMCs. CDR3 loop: CASSWDSVKNIQYF. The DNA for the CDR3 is TGTGCCAGCTCATGGGACAGTGTCAAAAACATTCAGTACTTC.